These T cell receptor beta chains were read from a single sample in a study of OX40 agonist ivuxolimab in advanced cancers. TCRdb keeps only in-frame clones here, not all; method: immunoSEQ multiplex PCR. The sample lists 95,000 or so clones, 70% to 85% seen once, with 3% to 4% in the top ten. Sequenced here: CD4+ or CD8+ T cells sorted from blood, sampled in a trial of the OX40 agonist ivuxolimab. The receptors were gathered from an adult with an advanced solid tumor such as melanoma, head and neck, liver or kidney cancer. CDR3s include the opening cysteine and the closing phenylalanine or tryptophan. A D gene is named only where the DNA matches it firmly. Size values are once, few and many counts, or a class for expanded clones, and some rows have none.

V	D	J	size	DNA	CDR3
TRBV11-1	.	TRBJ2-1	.	TGTGCCAGCAGCTTACGGAGGGTCGTTATTGGTGAGCAGTTCTTC	CASSLRRVVIGEQFF
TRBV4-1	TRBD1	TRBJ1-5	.	TGCGCCAGCAGCCAAACCGGGGGACAGGCAAGGCTTCAGCCCCAGCATTTT	CASSQTGGQARLQPQHF
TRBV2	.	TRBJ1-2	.	TGTGCCAGCGGGGACGTTCAAGGCTATGGCTACACCTTC	CASGDVQGYGYTF
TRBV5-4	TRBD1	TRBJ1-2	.	TGTGCCAGCAGCACCGGGACAGGGGTATTATATGGCTACACCTTC	CASSTGTGVLYGYTF
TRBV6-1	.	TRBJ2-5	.	TGTGCCAGCGGGGATGAGTCATGGGAGACCCAGTACTTC	CASGDESWETQYF
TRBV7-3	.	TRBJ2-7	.	TGTGCCAGCACCCCTCACTACGAGCAGTACTTC	CASTPHYEQYF
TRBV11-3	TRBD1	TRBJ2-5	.	TGTGCCAGCAGCAACAGGGGAGACCAAGAGACCCAGTACTTC	CASSNRGDQETQYF
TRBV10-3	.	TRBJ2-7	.	TGTGCCATCAGTGAGTGGGGGTACGAGCAGTACTTC	CAISEWGYEQYF
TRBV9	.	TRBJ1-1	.	TGTGCCAGCAGCTCCGGGGACCGGGGCGGGACTGAAGCTTTCTTT	CASSSGDRGGTEAFF
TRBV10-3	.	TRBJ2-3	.	TGTGCCATCAGTGCCGTCACAGATACGCAGTATTTT	CAISAVTDTQYF
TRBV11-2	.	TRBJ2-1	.	TGTGCCAGCAGCCTTGGACTGGACGCGCAGTTCTTC	CASSLGLDAQFF
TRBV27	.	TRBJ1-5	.	TGTGCCAGCAGTTCCACCTCCCCTCGGGGTCAGCCCCAGCATTTT	CASSSTSPRGQPQHF
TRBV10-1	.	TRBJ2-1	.	TGCGCCAGCACCCTCGCCCGGACCAGGACCAATAGGGGAAGCCCAGCCAATGAGCAGTTCTTC	CASTLARTRTNRGSPANEQFF
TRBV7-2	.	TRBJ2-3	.	TGTGCCAGCAGCTCTAGTAGTGATACGCAGTATTTT	CASSSSSDTQYF
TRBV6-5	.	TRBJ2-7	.	TGTGCCAGTAGAACGGACGGAGCGCAGTACTTC	CASRTDGAQYF
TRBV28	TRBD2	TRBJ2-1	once	TGTGCCAGCAGTTTGGGACTAGCGTCTGAGCAGTTCTTC	CASSLGLASEQFF
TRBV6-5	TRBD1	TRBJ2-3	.	TGTGCCAGCAGACGACAGGGACCCACGGATACGCAGTATTTT	CASRRQGPTDTQYF
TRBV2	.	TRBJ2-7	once	TGTGCCAGCTCAGGGGAACTGGGAGCGGGCGAGCAGTACTTC	CASSGELGAGEQYF
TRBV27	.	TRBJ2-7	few	TGTGCCAGCAGTTCCCAGCGTACCCTTCTAGGCGAGCAGTACTTC	CASSSQRTLLGEQYF
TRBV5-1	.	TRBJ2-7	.	TGCGCCAGCAGGACCCTTCCCGGGACTCAAAATTACCACGAGCAGTACTTC	CASRTLPGTQNYHEQYF
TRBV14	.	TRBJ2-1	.	TGTGCCAGCAACGAGGGAGGGGGTTACAATGAGCAGTTCTTC	CASNEGGGYNEQFF
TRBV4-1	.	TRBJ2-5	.	TGCGCCAGCAGCCAAGATCCCACGGGGCACCAAGAGACCCAGTACTTC	CASSQDPTGHQETQYF
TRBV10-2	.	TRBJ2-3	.	TGCGCCACCGGCCTCGGGGATACGCAGTATTTT	CATGLGDTQYF
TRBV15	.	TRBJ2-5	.	TGTGCCACCAGCATGATGGTGGGGTCAGGGCAAGAGACCCAGTACTTC	CATSMMVGSGQETQYF
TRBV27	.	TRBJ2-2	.	TGTGCCAGCAGGGTCGTGGGGGATTACACCGGGGAGCTGTTTTTT	CASRVVGDYTGELFF
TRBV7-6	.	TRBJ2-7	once	TGTGCCAGCAGCCCTCGGCGCTTTGGTGGTGGCCTAACCTACGAGCAGTACTTC	CASSPRRFGGGLTYEQYF
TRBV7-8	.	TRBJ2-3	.	TGTGCCAGCAGCTTAGTAGCCGACGATTCAGATACGCAGTATTTT	CASSLVADDSDTQYF
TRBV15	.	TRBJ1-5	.	TGTGCCACCAGCAGAGAAGGGGGTGGGAATCAGCCCCAGCATTTT	CATSREGGGNQPQHF
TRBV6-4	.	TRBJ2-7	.	TGTGCCAGCAGTTCACCCGGGACTGCCACCTACGAGCAGTACTTC	CASSSPGTATYEQYF
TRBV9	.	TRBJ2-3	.	TGTGCCAGCAGCGACTTCCGGGAGAAAGATACGCAGTATTTT	CASSDFREKDTQYF
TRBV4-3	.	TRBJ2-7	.	TGCGCCAGCAGCCAAGGACAGGATACAGCCTACGAGCAGTACTTC	CASSQGQDTAYEQYF
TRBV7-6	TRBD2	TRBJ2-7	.	TGTGCCAGCAGCTTGGGACTAGCGGGAGGCCGGCAGTACTTC	CASSLGLAGGRQYF
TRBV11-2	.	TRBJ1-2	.	TGTGCCAGCAGCTCTGTTCGGGAAGATAACTATGGCTACACCTTC	CASSSVREDNYGYTF
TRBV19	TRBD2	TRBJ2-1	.	TGTGCCAGTAGTACCCGGACTAGCGGGAGGAAATACAATGAGCAGTTCTTC	CASSTRTSGRKYNEQFF
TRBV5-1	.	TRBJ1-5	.	TGCGCCAGCAGCTTGGATAGCGGGCAGCCCCAGCATTTT	CASSLDSGQPQHF
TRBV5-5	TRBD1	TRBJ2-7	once	TGTGCCAGCAGCTTGGCTTGGACAGGGGGCTCCCACGAGCAGTACTTC	CASSLAWTGGSHEQYF
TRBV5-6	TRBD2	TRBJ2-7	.	TGTGCCAGCAGCGAGATAACCGGGACTAGCAGTTACGAGCAGTACTTC	CASSEITGTSSYEQYF
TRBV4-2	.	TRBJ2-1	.	TGTGCCAGCAGCCAAGAAGCCTTCTACAATGAGCAGTTCTTC	CASSQEAFYNEQFF
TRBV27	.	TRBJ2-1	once	TGTGCCAGCAGTTACGGGGGACAGTACAATGAGCAGTTCTTC	CASSYGGQYNEQFF
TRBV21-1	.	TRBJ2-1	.	TGTGCCAGCAGCAAATTATGGACAGGGGCTGTAGGACTAGCGAGGAATGAGCAGTTCTTC	CASSKLWTGAVGLARNEQFF
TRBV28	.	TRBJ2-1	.	TGTGCCACCACGTGGGGGAATGAGCAGTTCTTC	CATTWGNEQFF
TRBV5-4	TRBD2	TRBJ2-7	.	TGTGCCAGCAGCTTATTTGGCGGGAGGGCCAACGAGCAGTACTTC	CASSLFGGRANEQYF
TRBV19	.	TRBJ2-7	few	TGTGCCAGTAGACGAAACGGGGACTCCTACGAGCAGTACTTC	CASRRNGDSYEQYF
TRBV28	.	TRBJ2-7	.	TGTGCCAGCAGAGTTTATGGATACTACGAGCAGTACTTC	CASRVYGYYEQYF
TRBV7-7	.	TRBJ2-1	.	TGTGCTAGCAGCTTAGGTAGGGGGGATGAGCAGTTCTTC	CASSLGRGDEQFF
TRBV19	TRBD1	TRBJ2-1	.	TGTGCCAATCAAATCGGGACAGGGCAAGAGAATGAGCAGTTCTTC	CANQIGTGQENEQFF
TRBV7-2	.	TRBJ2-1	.	TGTGCCAGCAGCTTAGCTGGGGCCTACAATGAGCAGTTCTTC	CASSLAGAYNEQFF
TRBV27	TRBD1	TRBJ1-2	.	TGTGCCAGCAGACCTTACACAGGGGTGCTTGACTATGGCTACACCTTC	CASRPYTGVLDYGYTF
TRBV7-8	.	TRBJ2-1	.	TGTGCCAGCAGCTTTGTTCCCGGAGGTGGGCAGGGTCGGAATGAGCAGTTCTTC	CASSFVPGGGQGRNEQFF
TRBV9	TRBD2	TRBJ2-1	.	TGTGCCAGCAGCGTAGTAGCGGGAGGGCCTGAGCAGTTCTTC	CASSVVAGGPEQFF
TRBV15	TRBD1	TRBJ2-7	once	TGTGCCACCAGCGAAGACAGGGTAACCTACGAGCAGTACTTC	CATSEDRVTYEQYF
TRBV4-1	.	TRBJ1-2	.	TGCGCCAGCAGCCAAGATCGACACCCCTATGGCTACACCTTC	CASSQDRHPYGYTF